The T cell receptor beta chain described here comes from a study of blood T cell repertoires in COVID-19. Overall study context: Samples taken during acute and convalescent COVID-19 were collected in the United States, Italy and Spain. Sources were T cells, B-cell-depleted T cells, or PBMCs; the material itself was cDNA or gDNA.

Repertoires were generated with immunoSEQ multiplex PCR, while TCRdb's copy carries only in-frame clones and drops some. The sample lists hundreds of thousands of clones, 85% to 90% occurring once. This clone turned up a few times. This CDR3 has 14 amino acids. The V end lost 4 bases, the J end lost 4 bases, and 11 bases lay between the germline ends. The germline gives CDR1 MNHEY, CDR2 SVGAGI. Sequenced input: peripheral blood. This receptor was taken from a man aged 55 to 70 who had recovered from COVID-19. The chain has TRBV6-5 and TRBJ1-3; perhaps TRBD1 as D (5 bases). CDR3 loop: CASSSQGFGNTIYF. For the CDR3, the DNA is TGTGCCAGCAGTTCGCAGGGCTTCGGAAACACCATATATTTT.